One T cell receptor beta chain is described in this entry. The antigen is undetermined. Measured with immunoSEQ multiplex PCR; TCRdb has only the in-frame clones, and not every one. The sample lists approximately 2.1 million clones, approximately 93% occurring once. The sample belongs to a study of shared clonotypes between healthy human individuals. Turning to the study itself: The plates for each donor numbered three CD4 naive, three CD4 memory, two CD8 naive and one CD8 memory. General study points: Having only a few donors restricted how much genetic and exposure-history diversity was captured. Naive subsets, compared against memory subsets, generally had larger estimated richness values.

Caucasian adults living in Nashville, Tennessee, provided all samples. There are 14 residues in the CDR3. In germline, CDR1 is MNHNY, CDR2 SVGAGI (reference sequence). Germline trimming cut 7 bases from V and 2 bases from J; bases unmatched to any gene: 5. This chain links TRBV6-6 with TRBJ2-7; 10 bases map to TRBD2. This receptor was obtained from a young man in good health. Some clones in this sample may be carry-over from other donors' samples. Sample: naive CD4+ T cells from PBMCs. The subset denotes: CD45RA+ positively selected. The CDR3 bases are TGTGCCAGCACCTTTCTAGCGGGAGCCTACGAGCAGTACTTC. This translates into CASTFLAGAYEQYF.